This TCR beta chain was documented in a study of blood T cell repertoires in COVID-19. Study background: The United States, Italy and Spain supplied acute and convalescent COVID-19 samples.

The junction had 15 bases not matched to a gene; V was cut back by 2 bases and J by 2 bases. The CDR3 extends over 19 amino acids. Germline V gives CDR1 SSHAT, CDR2 FNYEAQ (reference sequence). Clones were sequenced by immunoSEQ multiplex PCR, and TCRdb holds only the in-frame ones, with some missing. The sample yields 110,000 to 150,000 clones, 87% seen once. The study counted Cohort 3 donors as recovered given two negative PCRs, clearance, or symptom resolution. The TCR was taken from a man in his fifties or sixties who had recovered from COVID-19. The material sequenced was PBMCs or T cells enriched from blood (not recorded which). The rearrangement joins TRBV7-7 to TRBJ2-7, with TRBD1 matching 10 bases. The DNA for the CDR3 is TGTGCCAGCAGCTTACGGGCGAATACAGGACAGGGGGTCCCCTACGAGCAGTACTTC. Translated: CASSLRANTGQGVPYEQYF.